The source of this T cell receptor (beta chain) is a study of shared clonotypes between healthy human individuals. Study overall: Contributing individuals were two females and a few males aged 18 to 49.

Investigators spread the genomic DNA of each subset evenly over several immunoSEQ plates. The data were produced by immunoSEQ multiplex PCR, yet TCRdb's version contains in-frame clones alone and is incomplete. The sample carries fewer than 2.5 million clones, 93% recorded once. The CDR3 has 18 amino acids. Germline V lookup: CDR1 SGHAT, CDR2 FQDESV (reference sequence). The V gene lost 0 bases and the J gene lost 5 bases, with 22 bases spanning the gap. Study results and limitations: Across subsets, estimated richness was generally greater for naive than for memory populations. Sharing across four donors was seen in roughly 5% of naive CD4 clonotypes.

As regards this clone: Antigen unknown.

The source material was naive CD4+ T cells from PBMCs. The subset was: CD45RA+ positively selected. This chain links TRBV11-1 with TRBJ1-1; perhaps TRBD1 as D (6 bases). The receptor comes from a young man in good health. Some clones in this sample may be carry-over from other donors' samples. This CDR3 reads CASSLAAGQPGGGTEAFF. DNA for the CDR3: TGTGCCAGCAGCTTAGCGGCCGGACAGCCGGGAGGGGGGACTGAAGCTTTCTTT.